Presented here are 11 T cell receptor beta chains from one specimen sequenced in a study of blood T cell repertoires in COVID-19. Produced via immunoSEQ multiplex PCR; TCRdb's table is partial and in-frame only. The repertoire holds 150,000 to 200,000 clones, with about four fifths as singletons. The sample was peripheral blood. The source is a man in his 60s with acute or convalescent COVID-19.

This clone was recorded a few times. The rearrangement joins TRBV3-1 (or the pseudogene TRBV3-2) to TRBJ2-1; 12 bases are a match to TRBD2. The CDR3 is made up of 20 amino acids. The junction had 15 bases not matched to a gene; V was cut back by 4 bases and J by 2 bases. In germline, CDR1 is LGHDT, CDR2 YNNKEL (reference sequence). CDR3 bases: TGTGCCAGCAGCCTAGGTTCTAAACCGGGACTAGCGGGCCCCTACAATGAGCAGTTCTTC. It encodes CASSLGSKPGLAGPYNEQFF.

The table lists this clone with a few counts. The rearrangement joins TRBV9 to TRBJ1-2; D perhaps matches TRBD1 (5 bases). The germline V and J ends were trimmed by 4 bases and 3 bases, with 22 bases remaining between them. This CDR3 contains 17 residues. From germline, CDR1 is SGDLS and CDR2 YYNGEE. CDR3 amino acids: CASSPTPGQFVDYGYTF. The CDR3 DNA sequence: TGTGCCAGCAGCCCAACCCCCGGACAATTCGTCGACTATGGCTACACCTTC.

The V gene is TRBV30, the J gene TRBJ1-3; TRBD1 matches 9 bases. From germline, CDR1 is GTSNPN and CDR2 SVGIG (reference sequence). V dropped 4 bases and J dropped 5; count of bases not matched to a gene: 6. The CDR3 runs 14 residues. The CDR3 reads CAWTTGQGRNTIYF. CDR3 in DNA: TGTGCCTGGACGACGGGACAGGGTAGAAACACCATATATTTT.

The chain is built from TRBV19 and TRBJ2-4; a weak D match, TRBD1 (5 bases). V lost 6 bases, J lost 9 bases, and 18 bases lay in between. CDR1 is LNHDA, CDR2 SQIVND, per germline (reference sequence). CDR3 length: 14 amino acids. The CDR3 sequence: CASSLSGRVGIQYF. Written as DNA, the CDR3 is TGTGCCAGTAGCCTATCAGGCAGGGTGGGCATTCAGTACTTC.

This clone was counted between two and nine times. The CDR3 DNA is TGTGCCAGCAGTTATGGACACCTAAATCAGCCCCAGCATTTT. It encodes CASSYGHLNQPQHF. The rearrangement links TRBV2 to TRBJ1-5; D may be TRBD1 (5 bases). There are 14 residues in the CDR3. Per the germline V gene, CDR1 is SNHLY and CDR2 is FYNNEI. Trimming shortened V by 5 bases and J by 4 bases, and 12 bases separated the two germline ends.

V gene TRBV6-6 combines with J gene TRBJ2-1, with D tentatively TRBD2 (5 bases). V shed 7 bases and J shed 7 bases, with 23 bases lying between them. The CDR3 totals 16 residues. The germline CDR1 and CDR2 sequences are MNHNY and SVGAGI (reference sequence). The CDR3 sequence: CASNRPLGGGLNEQFF. The CDR3 coding sequence is TGTGCCAGCAATCGACCCCTGGGTGGAGGCCTAAATGAGCAGTTCTTC.

This rearrangement joins TRBV9 to TRBJ1-6; no firm D call. Germline V gene lookup returns CDR1 SGDLS and CDR2 YYNGEE. V lost 3 bases and J lost 7, with 17 bases in between. The CDR3 is made up of 16 amino acids. CDR3 protein: CASSARLRVENSPLHF. CDR3 sequence (DNA): TGTGCCAGCAGCGCCCGCCTCCGGGTGGAGAATTCACCCCTCCACTTT.

The rearrangement uses TRBV11-2 and TRBJ2-7, with 7 positions matching TRBD2. Germline values: CDR1 SGHAT, CDR2 FQNNGV. V was clipped by 6 bases and J by 0 bases; unmatched bases: 8. CDR3 length: 15 amino acids. CDR3 coding DNA: TGTGCCAGCAGTTTCACTAGCGCCCACTCCTACGAGCAGTACTTC. Amino acid sequence: CASSFTSAHSYEQYF.

The chain employs TRBV21-1 and TRBJ2-7; TRBD1 reflects the table's D call only, with no check against the DNA. TRBV21-1 is a pseudogene locus. The CDR3 is 13 amino acids. CDR3 sequence reads: CASSTHRDYEQYF. The CDR3 bases are TGTGCCAGCAGCACCCACAGGGACTACGAGCAGTACTTC.

The genes are TRBV12-5 and TRBJ2-4; weak D call: TRBD2 (5 bases). The V gene's germline CDR1 is LGHNT and CDR2 FRNRAP. This CDR3 has 11 amino acids. V was trimmed by 5 bases and J by 16 bases, leaving 15 bases between them. The CDR3 DNA follows: TGTGCTAGTGGTCCCGGGGAGCGCCAATACTTC. It is translated as CASGPGERQYF.

This chain links TRBV24-1 with TRBJ2-3, with 7 bases matching TRBD1. V was pared by 4 bases and J by 1 base, with 4 bases of the junction left unmatched. The CDR3 covers 15 residues. The germline gives CDR1 KGHDR, CDR2 SFDVKD. As DNA, the CDR3 is TGTGCCACCAGTGACCGACAGGGTGGCACAGATACGCAGTATTTT. It is translated as CATSDRQGGTDTQYF.